The clone carrying this TCR beta chain was observed many times. The data stem from a study of neurological immune-mediated disorders. With 10-nucleotide random UMIs included, cDNA was synthesized by 5'RACE. TCRdb passed the 5' RACE reads through MiXCR, listing each CDR3 protein once. The sample includes 35,000 to 45,000 distinct CDR3 sequences, 6% to 8.5% of them seen just once. From 2 million PBMCs stored at -80 C, the unsorted libraries were generated. The CDR3 length is 14 residues. Germline-derived CDR1 and CDR2 are MNHEY and SVGAGI. Trimming took off 4 bases at V and 0 bases at J, with 9 bases between the two ends.

This sequence was found in a woman in her thirties or forties in good health. The rearrangement links TRBV6-5 to TRBJ1-1; D remains unclear. The sample taken for sequencing was PBMCs. The CDR3 coding sequence is TGTGCCAGCAGTTCCGGACGCGTGAACACTGAAGCTTTCTTT. Protein sequence: CASSSGRVNTEAFF.